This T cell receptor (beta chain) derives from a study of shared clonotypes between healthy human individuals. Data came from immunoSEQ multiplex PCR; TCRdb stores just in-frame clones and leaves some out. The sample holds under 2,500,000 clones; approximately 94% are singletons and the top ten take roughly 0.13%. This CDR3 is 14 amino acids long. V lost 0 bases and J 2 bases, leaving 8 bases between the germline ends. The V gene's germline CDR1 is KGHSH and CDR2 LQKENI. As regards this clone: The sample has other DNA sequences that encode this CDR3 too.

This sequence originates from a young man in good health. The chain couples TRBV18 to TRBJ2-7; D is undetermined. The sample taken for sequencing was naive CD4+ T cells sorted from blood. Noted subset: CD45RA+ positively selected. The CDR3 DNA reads TGTGCCAGCTCACCACCGGGTCTTGCCTACGAGCAGTACTTC. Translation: CASSPPGLAYEQYF.